This entry is about one T cell receptor (beta chain). PCR involved 60 Vbeta and 13 Jbeta primers. Sequencing used immunoSEQ multiplex PCR; TCRdb keeps in-frame clones, though not all of them. The sample includes about 60,000 clones, about 70% seen only once; the top ten take roughly 19%. The sample belongs to a study of cytomegalovirus exposure and HLA in healthy donors. The germline V gene has CDR1 LGHNA and CDR2 YSLEER. The CDR3 contains 14 residues. Trimming took off 0 bases at V and 2 bases at J, with 5 bases between the two ends. The sample consisted of PBMCs. The rearrangement links TRBV4-3 to TRBJ2-1; no reliable D call. The receptor comes from a woman aged 55-75 years in good health and CMV-seropositive. The CDR3: CASSQDIAYNEQFF. The CDR3 bases are TGCGCCAGCAGCCAAGATATAGCCTACAATGAGCAGTTCTTC.